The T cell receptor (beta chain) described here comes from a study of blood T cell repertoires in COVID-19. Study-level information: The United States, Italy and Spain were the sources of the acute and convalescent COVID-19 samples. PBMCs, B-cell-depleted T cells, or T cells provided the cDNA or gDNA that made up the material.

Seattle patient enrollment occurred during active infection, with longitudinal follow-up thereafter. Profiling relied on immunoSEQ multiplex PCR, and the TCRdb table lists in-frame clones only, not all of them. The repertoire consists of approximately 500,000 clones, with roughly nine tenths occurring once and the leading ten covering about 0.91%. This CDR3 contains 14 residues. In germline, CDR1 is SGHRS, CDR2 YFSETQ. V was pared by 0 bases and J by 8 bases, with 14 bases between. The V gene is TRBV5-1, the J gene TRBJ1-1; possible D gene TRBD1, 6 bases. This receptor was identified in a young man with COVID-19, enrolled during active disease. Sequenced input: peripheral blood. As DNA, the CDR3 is TGCGCCAGCAGCTTGGCTAGGCCAGGGGCCGAAGCTTTCTTT. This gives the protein CASSLARPGAEAFF.